The 26 T cell receptor beta chains in this list originate from one sample, sequenced in a study of healthy donors' naive CD4 and CD8 T cells. Starting from roughly 0.55 ug of total RNA, TCR libraries were made with linear amplification. TCRdb fed the reads into MiXCR, producing one record per CDR3 protein. The sample yields 200,000 or so distinct CDR3 sequences, about 76% seen once. Material: naive CD4+ and CD8+ T cells sorted from blood, pooled from several donors. The receptors stem from a pool of human donors in good health; the sample pools cells from several healthy donors.

The rearrangement joins TRBV24-1 to TRBJ2-3; 8 nucleotides match TRBD2. V trimming: 4 bases; J trimming: 4 bases; junction bases outside the gene matches: 3. The CDR3 runs 14 residues. Germline CDR1 and CDR2: KGHDR and SFDVKD. The CDR3 DNA sequence: TGTGCCACCAGTGAACTCGGGAGGGCAGATACGCAGTATTTT. Protein product: CATSELGRADTQYF.

The gene calls are TRBV4-2 and TRBJ2-2; 9 bases are a match to TRBD1. The junction had 6 bases not matched to a gene; V was cut back by 4 bases and J by 6 bases. The CDR3 consists of 15 residues. Per the germline V gene, CDR1 is LGHNA and CDR2 is YNFKEQ. The CDR3: CASSPSQGAAGELFF. The CDR3 DNA sequence: TGTGCCAGCAGCCCGTCACAGGGGGCAGCCGGGGAGCTGTTTTTT.

The V gene is TRBV6-2 or TRBV6-3, the J gene TRBJ1-5, with D tentatively TRBD1 (6 bases). Germline values: CDR1 MNHEY, CDR2 SVGEGT. Trimming removed 5 bases at V and 1 base at J, with 18 bases between. There are 17 residues in the CDR3. In nucleotides, the CDR3 is TGTGCCAGCAGTAAGCCCAGGGTGGGGGCGAGCAATCAGCCCCAGCATTTT. Translation: CASSKPRVGASNQPQHF.

The table lists this clonotype with a count of one. This chain connects TRBV20-1 to TRBJ1-5; 7 bases are shared with TRBD1. Unmatched junction bases numbered 10, after V lost 5 bases and J lost 3 bases. Germline V gene data show CDR1 as DFQATT and CDR2 as SNEGSKA (reference sequence). This CDR3 comprises 15 residues. In DNA form, the CDR3 reads TGCAGTGCTGGAGGAGGGGGCAAAGACAATCAGCCCCAGCATTTT. This codes for CSAGGGGKDNQPQHF.

V gene TRBV27 combines with J gene TRBJ1-1, with D possibly being TRBD1 (6 bases). Germline loops: CDR1 MNHEY, CDR2 SMNVEV (reference sequence). Trimming shortened V by 2 bases and J by 8 bases, and 15 bases separated the two germline ends. The CDR3 has 14 amino acids. CDR3 nucleotide sequence: TGTGCCAGCAGTTTAGCAGGGGTCCAAAGGGAAGCTTTCTTT. Residues: CASSLAGVQREAFF.

The V and J genes are TRBV29-1 and TRBJ2-7; D is unresolved. V lost 5 bases and J 3 bases, leaving 17 bases between the germline ends. Germline loops: CDR1 SQVTM, CDR2 ANQGSEA. CDR3 length: 14 amino acids. The CDR3 here is CSVSHTVSLYEQYF. The CDR3 bases are TGCAGCGTTTCCCACACGGTCTCGCTCTACGAGCAGTACTTC.

This clonotype occurred once. V is TRBV10-3 and J is TRBJ2-7, with D maybe TRBD1 (6 bases). Trimming took 5 bases from V and 2 from J, leaving 10 bases between them. CDR3 size: 13 residues. Germline-derived CDR1 and CDR2 are ENHRY and SYGVKD. CDR3 residues: CAISRDMAYEQYF. As DNA, the CDR3 is TGTGCCATCAGTAGGGACATGGCCTACGAGCAGTACTTC.

The sample holds one count of this clonotype. The V gene is TRBV2, the J gene TRBJ2-7, with TRBD1 matching over 8 bases. V lost 2 bases and J lost 5; bases outside the gene matches: 8. CDR1 is SNHLY and CDR2 is FYNNEI in the germline V gene. The CDR3 has 15 amino acids. The CDR3 DNA is TGTGCCAGCAGTGAACCTCTTGGACAGGGTGACGAGCAGTACTTC. It translates to CASSEPLGQGDEQYF.

The table lists this clonotype with many counts. V and J are TRBV5-4 and TRBJ2-3; 13 nucleotides match TRBD2. The CDR3 covers 16 residues. Trimming took 4 bases from V and 4 from J; bases not matched to a gene: 6. CDR1 is SGHNT and CDR2 is YYREEE in the germline V gene (reference sequence). In nucleotides, the CDR3 is TGTGCCAGCAGCCCAGGACTAGCGGGAGTGGCAGATACGCAGTATTTT. Protein: CASSPGLAGVADTQYF.

This chain joins TRBV30 and TRBJ1-5, with TRBD1 matching over 7 bases. Germline CDR1 and CDR2: GTSNPN and SVGIG (reference sequence). This CDR3 is 13 amino acids long. The junction had 5 bases not matched to a gene; V was cut back by 6 bases and J by 3 bases. The CDR3 reads CACQGQVNQPQHF. The CDR3 coding sequence is TGTGCCTGCCAAGGACAGGTCAATCAGCCCCAGCATTTT.

The rearrangement links TRBV6-2 or TRBV6-3 to TRBJ2-7; 7 bases align to TRBD2. Germline V lookup: CDR1 MNHEY, CDR2 SVGEGT. The CDR3 runs to 11 residues. V was clipped by 8 bases and J by 2 bases; unmatched bases: 0. CDR3 in amino acids: CASGRAYEQYF. DNA of the CDR3: TGTGCCAGCGGGAGGGCCTACGAGCAGTACTTC.

The chain recombines TRBV6-5 with TRBJ2-1; TRBD1 is a possible D gene (7 bases). Germline V gene data show CDR1 as MNHEY and CDR2 as SVGAGI. Trimming left V 2 bases short and J 10 bases short, with 12 bases between. The CDR3 runs to 13 residues. The CDR3 DNA reads as TGTGCCAGCAGTTACATGACAGGGAGGGAGCAGTTCTTC. It yields the protein CASSYMTGREQFF.

The chain combines TRBV29-1 with TRBJ1-4; 7 bases are a match to TRBD1. J lost 6 bases, V lost 3 bases, and 4 bases had no gene match. The CDR3 is 13 residues long. CDR1 and CDR2 (germline): SQVTM, ANQGSEA. The CDR3 sequence: CSVEDRKHEKLFF. The CDR3 bases are TGCAGCGTTGAGGACAGGAAACATGAAAAACTGTTTTTT.

The gene calls are TRBV5-1 and TRBJ2-3; 10 nucleotides match TRBD2. V lost 1 base, J lost 2 bases, and 1 base stayed unmatched. The CDR3 length is 15 residues. Germline V lookup: CDR1 SGHRS, CDR2 YFSETQ. DNA for the CDR3: TGCGCCAGCAGCTTGACTAGCGGGAACACAGATACGCAGTATTTT. It translates to CASSLTSGNTDTQYF. The whole variable domain, filled in from reference TRBV5-1 and TRBJ2-3, reads KAGVTQTPRYLIKTRGQQVTLSCSPISGHRSVSWYQQTPGQGLQFLFEYFSETQRNKGNFPGRFSGRQFSNSRSEMNVSTLELGDSALYLCASSLTSGNTDTQYFGPGTRLTVL.

The chain is built from TRBV7-6 and TRBJ2-1; 8 nucleotides match TRBD2. V shed 1 base and J 0 bases; nucleotides not matched to a gene: 11. Germline V gene sequence: CDR1 SGHVS, CDR2 FNYEAQ. The CDR3 runs 19 residues. CDR3 DNA sequence: TGTGCCAGCAGCTTAGATATGGGACTAGGGTCGGGCTCCTACAATGAGCAGTTCTTC. It is translated as CASSLDMGLGSGSYNEQFF.

The V and J genes are TRBV29-1 and TRBJ1-5; D is uncertain. CDR3 length equals 13 residues. Trimming pared 4 bases from V and 0 bases from J, leaving 7 bases between. Germline assignment: CDR1 SQVTM and CDR2 ANQGSEA. This CDR3 reads CSVVGDSNQPQHF. The CDR3 region has the DNA TGCAGCGTTGTAGGTGATAGCAATCAGCCCCAGCATTTT. The full variable domain, completed using reference TRBV29-1 and TRBJ1-5, is SAVISQKPSRDICQRGTSLTIQCQVDSQVTMMFWYRQQPGQSLTLIATANQGSEATYESGFVIDKFPISRPNLTFSTLTVSNMSPEDSSIYLCSVVGDSNQPQHFGDGTRLSIL.

This chain joins TRBV27 and TRBJ1-5; 7 positions match TRBD1. CDR1 is MNHEY and CDR2 is SMNVEV in the germline V gene (reference sequence). Losses at the gene ends were 4 bases for V and 7 bases for J; bases not matched to a gene: 7. There are 14 residues in the CDR3. This CDR3 is CASSSRGHRQPQHF. The CDR3 coding sequence is TGTGCCAGCAGTTCAAGGGGGCATCGCCAGCCCCAGCATTTT.

V and J are TRBV29-1 and TRBJ2-1, with D perhaps given as TRBD1 or TRBD2 (5 bases each). The CDR3 is 14 amino acids. Germline V gene data show CDR1 as SQVTM and CDR2 as ANQGSEA. Trimming removed 2 bases at V and 8 bases at J, with 16 bases between. CDR3 protein: CSVERGGVRDEQFF. In DNA, the CDR3 is TGCAGCGTTGAACGGGGCGGCGTTCGGGATGAGCAGTTCTTC.

The V gene is TRBV29-1, the J gene TRBJ2-5, with no clear D. The germline V and J ends were trimmed by 3 bases and 2 bases, with 16 bases remaining between them. The CDR3 totals 15 residues. The V gene's germline CDR1 is SQVTM and CDR2 ANQGSEA. CDR3 region: CSVELGSLLQETQYF. In DNA form, the CDR3 reads TGCAGCGTTGAGTTAGGGTCTCTCCTTCAAGAGACCCAGTACTTC.

The V gene is TRBV19, the J gene TRBJ1-5; no clear D gene. The germline gives CDR1 LNHDA, CDR2 SQIVND (reference sequence). The V and J ends lost 11 bases and 2 bases respectively, with 13 bases between them. The CDR3 totals 13 residues. As DNA, the CDR3 is TGTGCCTCCTCGGAGGGTGGCAATCAGCCCCAGCATTTT. This encodes CASSEGGNQPQHF.

This clonotype was found a few times. The chain is built from TRBV27 and TRBJ1-6; TRBD1 agrees at 9 bases. This CDR3 contains 14 residues. V trimming: 7 bases; J trimming: 10 bases; junction bases outside the gene matches: 8. In germline, CDR1 is MNHEY, CDR2 SMNVEV (reference sequence). The CDR3 coding sequence is TGTGCCAGCACCACGGACAGGGGAGGATCACCCCTCCACTTT. Translation gives CASTTDRGGSPLHF.

This clonotype has more than one count but fewer than ten. The chain couples TRBV15 to TRBJ1-2, with D maybe TRBD1 (5 bases). CDR3 length: 14 amino acids. Germline-derived CDR1 and CDR2 are LNHNV and YYDKDF (reference sequence). Trimming took 0 bases from V and 6 from J, leaving 11 bases between them. CDR3 sequence reads: CATSRDVQGDGYTF. In DNA form, the CDR3 reads TGTGCCACCAGCAGAGATGTCCAGGGTGATGGCTACACCTTC.

This clonotype was detected only a few times. The V gene is TRBV14, the J gene TRBJ1-1; D unresolved. Trimming removed 1 base at V and 2 bases at J, with 11 bases between. This CDR3 region has 15 residues. Germline CDR1 is SGHDN and CDR2 is FVKESK. The CDR3 coding sequence is TGTGCCAGCAGCCAAGTAGGCCAGCCTAACACTGAAGCTTTCTTT. Its protein product is CASSQVGQPNTEAFF. Together with reference TRBV14 and TRBJ1-1, the CDR3 gives the full variable domain: EAGVTQFPSHSVIEKGQTVTLRCDPISGHDNLYWYRRVMGKEIKFLLHFVKESKQDESGMPNNRFLAERTGGTYSTLKVQPAELEDSGVYFCASSQVGQPNTEAFFGQGTRLTVV.

This clonotype has just one count. The chain has TRBV24-1 and TRBJ2-3; the match to TRBD2 covers 10 bases. J gave up 2 bases and V 4 bases, and 5 bases lay outside the gene matches. Germline V gene lookup returns CDR1 KGHDR and CDR2 SFDVKD. CDR3 length: 16 residues. The CDR3 DNA sequence: TGTGCCACCAGTGACCCGAGCGGGAGGGTCACAGATACGCAGTATTTT. It translates to CATSDPSGRVTDTQYF.

V and J are TRBV27 and TRBJ2-7; 12 positions match TRBD2. Unmatched junction bases numbered 9, after V lost 4 bases and J lost 5 bases. Per the germline V gene, CDR1 is MNHEY and CDR2 is SMNVEV (reference sequence). The CDR3 spans 16 residues. The CDR3 sequence: CASSSPSSGRADEQYF. The CDR3, as DNA: TGTGCCAGCAGTTCCCCTTCTAGCGGGAGGGCCGACGAGCAGTACTTC.

The chain employs TRBV29-1 and TRBJ2-1, with D hard to call. CDR1 and CDR2 from the germline V gene are SQVTM and ANQGSEA. Trimming pared 7 bases from V and 11 bases from J, leaving 15 bases between. The CDR3 contains 11 residues. The CDR3 region has the DNA TGCAGCGCCGAGGAACCACCCCAGCAGTTCTTC. Translation gives CSAEEPPQQFF.